These 28 T cell receptor beta chains were all obtained from the same sample, sequenced in a study of regulatory T cells in long-lasting Graves disease (TCRdb year 2021). The library was made by multiplex PCR. Reads for this sample came from an Illumina HiSeq 4000. To build TCR beta libraries, CDR3 regions were amplified by Arm-PCR using iRepertoire HTBI primers. The public reads were reanalyzed by TCRdb: fastp trimming at Q25, MiXCR alignment, in-frame beta chains only. Every entry covers one CDR3 protein and lists the most common genes and DNA from its rows. The sample profile shows around 330,000 distinct CDR3 sequences; about 20% of them were found once. The ten largest clones add up to around 36% of the sample. This specimen's time point label, interpreted: newly diagnosed GD, antithyroid drugs for less than 3 months. For both TCR sequencing and RNA sequencing, RNA was extracted from PBMCs using TRIzol.

The sample in question was peripheral blood mononuclear cells (PBMCs), obtained at new diagnosis, from a patient treated with antithyroid drugs. All receptors derive from a female donor with Graves disease.

This clonotype was picked up many times. CDR3: CASSLAAGDGYGYTF. DNA of the CDR3: TGTGCCAGCAGCTTAGCGGCGGGGGACGGCTATGGCTACACCTTC. The chain links TRBV11-2 to TRBJ1-2; D might be TRBD1 (5 bases). V lost 1 base to trimming and J lost 4 bases, with 13 bases between them. Germline V gene data show CDR1 as SGHAT and CDR2 as FQNNGV. This CDR3 is built from 15 residues.

This clonotype was detected many times. The chain is built from TRBV2 and TRBJ2-1, with a weak D call TRBD1 (5 bases). V lost 5 bases and J lost 8, with 10 bases in between. There are 12 residues in the CDR3. Germline-derived CDR1 and CDR2 are SNHLY and FYNNEI. CDR3 DNA sequence: TGTGCCAGCAGTATCCAGGGCCATGAGCAGTTCTTC. Translating gives CASSIQGHEQFF. Full variable domain (remainder filled in from reference TRBV2 and TRBJ2-1): EPEVTQTPSHQVTQMGQEVILRCVPISNHLYFYWYRQILGQKVEFLVSFYNNEISEKSEIFDDQFSVERPDGSNFTLKIRSTKLEDSAMYFCASSIQGHEQFFGPGTRLTVL.

This clonotype came up many times. This chain joins TRBV13 and TRBJ2-1; D unclear. CDR3 length: 16 amino acids. The germline V gene has CDR1 PRHDT and CDR2 FYEKMQ (reference sequence). Trimming removed 4 bases from V and 0 bases from J, with 13 bases in between. CDR3 in amino acids: CASSSDSLGSYNEQFF. The CDR3, as DNA: TGTGCCAGCAGCTCCGATAGCTTGGGCTCCTACAATGAGCAGTTCTTC.

In its sample, this clonotype was seen many times. The CDR3 region is CASSVDPFTDTQYF. In DNA form, the CDR3 reads TGTGCCAGCAGCGTAGACCCCTTCACAGATACGCAGTATTTT. The chain links TRBV9 to TRBJ2-3, with no clear D. CDR1 SGDLS and CDR2 YYNGEE come from the germline V gene. The CDR3 loop spans 14 amino acids. The V gene lost 0 bases and the J gene lost 2 bases, with 7 bases spanning the gap. The full variable domain, in which reference TRBV9 and TRBJ2-3 provide the parts outside the CDR3, is DSGVTQTPKHLITATGQRVTLRCSPRSGDLSVYWYQQSLDQGLQFLIQYYNGEERAKGNILERFSAQQFPDLHSELNLSSLELGDSALYFCASSVDPFTDTQYFGPGTRLTVL.

This clonotype appeared many times. V and J are TRBV3-1 and TRBJ2-5; 12 bases map to TRBD2. The V gene end was trimmed by 1 base and the J gene end by 2 bases; junction bases not matched to a gene: 2. Germline V gene lookup returns CDR1 LGHDT and CDR2 YNNKEL (reference sequence). The length of the CDR3 is 16 residues. Written as DNA, the CDR3 is TGTGCCAGCAGCCAAGTACTAGCGGGGGGACAAGAGACCCAGTACTTC. Translated, it gives CASSQVLAGGQETQYF.

Many counts were recorded for this clonotype. J is TRBJ1-6 and V is TRBV20-1; TRBD1 is a possible D gene (5 bases). This CDR3 spans 16 amino acids. The V and J ends lost 5 bases and 4 bases respectively, with 18 bases between them. Germline V gives CDR1 DFQATT, CDR2 SNEGSKA (reference sequence). DNA of the CDR3: TGCAGTGCTTCGAGAACCGGGACTGGGTATAATTCACCCCTCCACTTT. Translation gives CSASRTGTGYNSPLHF.

The chain has TRBV12-3 or TRBV12-4 and TRBJ2-1; TRBD2 matches 13 bases. V was pared by 4 bases and J by 2 bases, with 2 bases of the junction left unmatched. This CDR3 region has 16 residues. As DNA, the CDR3 is TGTGCCAGCAGTTATGGGACTAGCGGGACCTACAATGAGCAGTTCTTC. This gives the protein CASSYGTSGTYNEQFF.

This clonotype was recorded at least ten times. CDR3 protein: CASTVAGGHGELFF. In DNA, the CDR3 is TGTGCCAGCACCGTAGCGGGAGGCCACGGGGAGCTGTTTTTT. The V call is TRBV28, the J call TRBJ2-2; 10 positions agree with TRBD2. CDR3 length equals 14 residues. Germline trimming cut 7 bases from V and 7 bases from J; bases unmatched to any gene: 6. The V gene's germline CDR1 is MDHEN and CDR2 SYDVKM. The complete variable domain, with remaining parts taken from reference TRBV28 and TRBJ2-2, reads DVKVTQSSRYLVKRTGEKVFLECVQDMDHENMFWYRQDPGLGLRLIYFSYDVKMKEKGDIPEGYSVSREKKERFSLILESASTNQTSMYLCASTVAGGHGELFFGEGSRLTVL.

The V gene is TRBV2, the J gene TRBJ2-1, with TRBD2 matching 10 bases. Germline V lookup: CDR1 SNHLY, CDR2 FYNNEI. Unmatched junction bases numbered 11, after V lost 3 bases and J lost 9 bases. The CDR3 runs to 16 residues. The DNA for the CDR3 is TGTGCCAGCAGTGACACCGGGACTAGCGCCTTCGGTGAGCAGTTCTTC. Translating gives CASSDTGTSAFGEQFF.

This clonotype was recorded many times. The chain is built from TRBV18 and TRBJ2-2; D is unresolved. V lost 0 bases to trimming and J lost 5 bases, with 7 bases between them. Per germline, CDR1 KGHSH and CDR2 LQKENI. This CDR3 has 14 amino acids. CDR3 protein: CASSPPVGTGELFF. CDR3 in DNA: TGTGCCAGCTCACCACCAGTTGGGACCGGGGAGCTGTTTTTT.

This clonotype was seen repeatedly, ten times or more. The chain uses TRBV9 and TRBJ2-7, with D uncertain. V gave up 0 bases and J gave up 2 bases, with 12 bases separating them. Germline V gene lookup returns CDR1 SGDLS and CDR2 YYNGEE. The CDR3 is made up of 15 amino acids. Written as DNA, the CDR3 is TGTGCCAGCAGCGTAGGCCTAGGTAGGGCCTACGAGCAGTACTTC. This gives the protein CASSVGLGRAYEQYF.

This clonotype was seen ten or more times. This rearrangement joins TRBV27 to TRBJ1-2; no clear D. This CDR3 has 15 amino acids. Germline V gene sequence: CDR1 MNHEY, CDR2 SMNVEV (reference sequence). V lost 0 bases and J 4 bases, leaving 12 bases between the germline ends. The CDR3 region is CASSLSAHLSYGYTF. The CDR3 nucleotides read TGTGCCAGCAGTTTATCGGCCCACCTCAGCTATGGCTACACCTTC.

This clonotype showed up many times. The chain links TRBV12-3 or TRBV12-4 to TRBJ2-3, with TRBD2 matching over 8 bases. V dropped 6 bases and J dropped 3; count of bases not matched to a gene: 14. The CDR3 loop spans 17 amino acids. The CDR3 nucleotides are TGTGCCAGCAGCCGTGCCGGGACTAGGGTCATGACAGATACGCAGTATTTT. Translated, it gives CASSRAGTRVMTDTQYF.

This clonotype has ten or more counts. The CDR3 nucleotides read TGCAGTGCGCCCGGGACTAGCGGCGCGAACACCGGGGAGCTGTTTTTT. Translation gives CSAPGTSGANTGELFF. This chain uses TRBV20-1 with TRBJ2-2, with TRBD2 matching 11 bases. The CDR3 spans 16 residues. Germline CDR1 DFQATT, CDR2 SNEGSKA (reference sequence). Germline trimming cut 6 bases from V and 0 bases from J; bases unmatched to any gene: 6.

This clonotype showed up many times. The chain uses TRBV27 and TRBJ2-3, with 9 nucleotides matching TRBD1. V shed 1 base and J 6 bases; nucleotides not matched to a gene: 14. CDR1 is MNHEY, CDR2 SMNVEV, per germline (reference sequence). The CDR3 covers 18 residues. The CDR3 spells CASSLLGGRTGAIDTQYF. The CDR3, as DNA: TGTGCCAGCAGTTTATTGGGGGGGCGGACAGGGGCGATTGATACGCAGTATTTT.

This clonotype has at least ten counts. The V gene is TRBV27, the J gene TRBJ2-7; 8 positions match TRBD1. V was pared by 6 bases and J by 2 bases, with 3 bases of the junction left unmatched. This CDR3 is built from 13 residues. Germline V gene lookup returns CDR1 MNHEY and CDR2 SMNVEV (reference sequence). CDR3 in amino acids: CASRRQGPYEQYF. The CDR3 DNA reads TGTGCCAGCAGGAGACAGGGGCCCTACGAGCAGTACTTC.

Only a few counts were recorded for this clonotype. The J gene is TRBJ2-7, the V gene TRBV7-9; D ambiguous. The CDR3 covers 12 residues. Germline-derived CDR1 and CDR2 are SEHNR and FQNEAQ (reference sequence). V lost 6 bases and J lost 7, with 13 bases in between. For the CDR3, the DNA is TGTGCCAGCAGGGGTCCTAGTGGGGAGCAGTACTTC. Translation gives CASRGPSGEQYF.

The J gene is TRBJ2-3, the V gene TRBV11-2; no firm D call. This CDR3 region has 12 residues. Germline CDR1 SGHAT, CDR2 FQNNGV. Trimming removed 10 bases at V and 6 bases at J, with 14 bases between. Here the CDR3 reads CAIASDGDTQYF. CDR3 DNA: TGTGCCATCGCGTCAGATGGGGATACGCAGTATTTT.

With respect to this clonotype: It may be a read error: a sequence one base away is much more abundant. The chain uses TRBV28 and TRBJ1-1; a weak D match, TRBD1 (5 bases). The germline V gene has CDR1 MDHEN and CDR2 SYDVKM. The CDR3 spans 14 residues. CDR3 residues: CANSPGTPYTEAFF. The CDR3 DNA is TGTGCCAACAGTCCCGGGACTCCTTACACTGAAGCTTTCTTT.

This clonotype was seen repeatedly, ten times or more. The rearrangement links TRBV27 to TRBJ2-2; 7 bases match TRBD2. The CDR3 runs to 16 residues. J gave up 1 base and V 6 bases, and 8 bases lay outside the gene matches. Germline CDR1 is MNHEY and CDR2 is SMNVEV (reference sequence). CDR3 sequence (DNA): TGTGCCAGCAGCCCCCAGACTAGCCGGAACACCGGGGAGCTGTTTTTT. Translation gives CASSPQTSRNTGELFF.

This clonotype was picked up many times. The V call is TRBV2, the J call TRBJ2-3; 8 nucleotides line up with TRBD2. V lost 7 bases and J lost 5; bases outside the gene matches: 8. Germline CDR1 reads SNHLY; CDR2 reads FYNNEI. The CDR3 runs 14 residues. The CDR3 nucleotides read TGTGCCAGCACCTTTAGCGGGAAACAAGATACGCAGTATTTT. It yields the protein CASTFSGKQDTQYF. Full variable domain (missing parts from reference TRBV2 and TRBJ2-3): EPEVTQTPSHQVTQMGQEVILRCVPISNHLYFYWYRQILGQKVEFLVSFYNNEISEKSEIFDDQFSVERPDGSNFTLKIRSTKLEDSAMYFCASTFSGKQDTQYFGPGTRLTVL.

The chain joins TRBV7-9 to TRBJ1-2; 7 bases are a match to TRBD1. V lost 5 bases and J lost 0; bases outside the gene matches: 6. Germline loops: CDR1 SEHNR, CDR2 FQNEAQ (reference sequence). The CDR3 is 15 residues long. The CDR3 DNA reads TGTGCCAGCAGCCCCGGACAGGAGACTAACTATGGCTACACCTTC. This encodes CASSPGQETNYGYTF.

This clonotype appeared many times. The rearrangement links TRBV12-3 or TRBV12-4 to TRBJ2-2, with D perhaps being TRBD1 or TRBD2 (5 bases each). There are 15 residues in the CDR3. Trimming removed 8 bases from V and 3 bases from J, with 16 bases in between. The DNA of the CDR3 is TGTGCCAGCGGGGACGAAGTCCCCTACACCGGGGAGCTGTTTTTT. Translated: CASGDEVPYTGELFF.

Regarding this clonotype: Possible read error: a much larger clone is one base away. CDR3 sequence (DNA): TGCAGTGGTAGAGTGACGCGGGGTGGCTACACCTTC. Its translation is CSGRVTRGGYTF. J is TRBJ1-2 and V is TRBV20-1; unclear D gene. CDR3 length: 12 amino acids. Germline V gene data show CDR1 as DFQATT and CDR2 as SNEGSKA (reference sequence).

At least ten counts were recorded for this clonotype. V and J are TRBV28 and TRBJ2-3; TRBD1 might be the D (6 bases). V dropped 4 bases and J dropped 1 base, with 15 bases sitting between them. Germline CDR1 is MDHEN and CDR2 is SYDVKM. The CDR3 runs to 16 residues. The CDR3 DNA reads as TGTGCCAGCAGTTCAACCGGGGACACGGGCACAGATACGCAGTATTTT. As protein: CASSSTGDTGTDTQYF.

This clonotype was counted at least ten times. V gene TRBV9 combines with J gene TRBJ1-3, with D unresolved. The CDR3 spans 17 residues. Germline values: CDR1 SGDLS, CDR2 YYNGEE. V was trimmed by 0 bases and J by 4 bases, leaving 17 bases between them. Here the CDR3 DNA reads TGTGCCAGCAGCGTAGGTGGCCTACTCTTCGGGGGAAACACCATATATTTT. Translation: CASSVGGLLFGGNTIYF.

Comments on this clonotype: Given a much more abundant clone one base away, this may be a read error. Likely a read error: the CDR3 ends without its conserved phenylalanine or tryptophan. The V call is TRBV28, the J call TRBJ1-1; D remains unclear. Trimming took 4 bases from V and 4 from J, leaving 10 bases between them. Germline CDR1 MDHEN, CDR2 SYDVKM. The length of the CDR3 is 13 residues. The CDR3 is CASSSWAGTEAFL. In DNA, the CDR3 is TGTGCCAGCAGTTCGTGGGCGGGCACTGAAGCTTTCCTT.

This clonotype was detected ten times or more. The J gene is TRBJ1-6, the V gene TRBV3-1, with unresolved D. The CDR3 consists of 14 residues. CDR1 and CDR2 (germline): LGHDT, YNNKEL (reference sequence). V lost 3 bases and J lost 13, with 16 bases in between. CDR3 amino acids: CASSHGAGRAPLHF. In DNA form, the CDR3 reads TGTGCCAGCAGCCATGGAGCAGGCCGGGCCCCCCTCCACTTT.